This record covers a single TCR beta chain. The table lists this clonotype with a few counts. Its antigen is unknown. Base qualities are not provided; no much larger clone lies one nucleotide away. V is pared back by 1 base and J by 6 bases, with 12 bases lying between the germline termini. Looking up the germline V gene (reference sequence) yields CDR1 LNHNV and CDR2 YYDKDF. Spanning cysteine to phenylalanine, the CDR3 consists of 14 amino acids. Here the CDR3 DNA is all that survives: 42 bases in frame from base 1. Libraries came from 5' RACE. Sequencing took place on an Illumina HiSeq 2000. Template switching added a universal primer binding site, and the final cDNA carried a unique molecular identifier that allowed TCR cDNA molecules to be counted accurately. Specific primers in the conserved constant-segment region were used to synthesize first-strand cDNA for TCR alpha and beta chains. To control for contamination, every cDNA library was double barcoded, receiving both a SMART-Mk sample barcode and Illumina barcodes. TruSeq adapter sequences and Illumina sample barcodes were added in two successive PCR steps. TCR alpha and beta cDNA libraries were sequenced on the Illumina HiSeq platform with custom primers. The study's own analysis went as follows. MiGEC was used to process raw reads and extract unique molecular identifiers, and MiXCR was used to find CDR3 positions. Recombination models were inferred per individual with the repgenHMM and IGoR tools using an EM algorithm. The tcR package in R was used for shared clonotype analysis, with sharing normalized by the product of cloneset sizes. To study raw recombination without the effects of thymic and clonal selection, out-of-frame nonproductive sequences were analyzed. The public sequencing data were trimmed at Q25 with fastp and processed into clonotypes with MiXCR by TCRdb, which kept only in-frame beta chains. Every distinct CDR3 protein forms one entry, paired with its most common genes and DNA. The V and J calls and clone size come from TCRdb's table, not from the authors' own analysis. Across this sample there are roughly 690,000 distinct CDR3 sequences, with approximately 21% seen only once. The top ten hold 4.3% of the sample.

This entry belongs to a study of identical twins (TCRdb year 2016). Describing the broader study: TCR alpha and beta repertoires from monozygotic twins, unrelated adults of various ages and cord blood were deep-sequenced to test whether fetal clonotypes persist. Replicate twin experiments were performed at different times using different library preparation protocols to rule out contamination. Results the study describes overall, beyond this receptor: Because the same donors could not be followed over many years, the conclusions depended on cross-sectional statistical analysis. Fewer insertions were carried by abundant cord blood beta clonotypes, a similar but weaker trend appeared in young adult naive repertoires, and no such trend appeared in memory repertoires. In monozygotic twins, recombination models systematically underestimated out-of-frame TCR alpha sharing, but the models matched the sharing seen between unrelated individuals. Compared with coincidental sharing between unrelated individuals, out-of-frame TCR alpha sequences shared between twins showed an excess of sequences with low generation probability. Excess twin sharing in beta out-of-frame sequences was weaker because fewer shared sequences lowered the signal-to-noise ratio. Zero-insertion analyses could be partly confounded by invariant T cells such as MAIT and iNKT, though diverse VJ usage argued against such confounding for most clonotypes.

Every donor was a healthy Caucasian. The twin cohort comprised three pairs of female monozygotic twins, all aged roughly 18 to 29 years. Peripheral blood mononuclear cells were the source from which RNA for the TCR libraries was isolated. Another study also made use of these data, one on T cells expressing NK-cell markers. In that second paper, the authors write: Seven to nine donors provided sorted CD3+CD56+NKG2C+, CD3+CD56+NKG2C- and CD3+CD56-NKG2C+ T-cell subsets, whose TCR beta-chain repertoires were profiled. Of the eight sequenced donors, seven were found to be HCMV-seropositive and one was found to be HCMV-seronegative. In several experiments an anti-gammadeltaTCR antibody was added to restrict sorting to alphabetaTCR-expressing T cells. In over five donors, the dominant CD3+CD56+NKG2C+ clonotypes were among the top 10 CD8+ clonotypes and accounted for roughly 1.0-8% of CD8+ T cells. Those dominant clonotypes were again the most abundant among CD3+CD56-NKG2C+ cells in a handful of donors, at roughly 25-65%. Whether the expanded NKG2C-expressing T cell clones were specific for HCMV antigens remained unclear. All eight donors whose samples were sequenced were randomly selected healthy volunteers, three of them men and five women. HCMV serostatus was determined by detecting HCMV-specific IgG in serum with a commercial ELISA kit. For roughly 6 donors, bulk peripheral blood T-cell repertoires were also sequenced from unsorted PBMC. MIGEC was used to demultiplex reads and group the reads by UMI, and MiTCR was used to assemble and quantify clonotypes. To exclude erroneous sequences, only TCR cDNA sequences supported by at least two reads were retained. The tcR package was used for downstream repertoire analysis, and clonotypes were matched across fractions by CDR3 nucleotide sequence plus V segment. Antigen specificity was annotated against VDJdb with VDJmatch, allowing one amino acid substitution in CDR3.

This sequence was found in a woman between 18 and 29 years old in good health. This chain joins TRBV15 to TRBJ1-1; tentative D gene TRBD1, with 5 bases matching. Sequenced material: PBMCs. CDR3 loop: CATSRAGDLAEAFF. The nucleotide sequence is TGTGCCACCAGCAGAGCGGGGGACCTAGCTGAAGCTTTCTTT.